The rows below give T cell receptor beta chains drawn from one sample of a study of OX40 agonist ivuxolimab in advanced cancers. This table comes from immunoSEQ multiplex PCR, and its TCRdb copy is limited to in-frame clones, with some not included. The table has tens of thousands of clones, 70% to 90% seen once; the top ten hold 38%. The input for sequencing was CD4+ or CD8+ T cells sorted from blood, taken in a trial of the OX40 agonist ivuxolimab. The receptors originated from an adult with an advanced solid tumor such as melanoma, head and neck, liver or kidney cancer. Both conserved end residues are part of each CDR3. The D gene is left open where the match is weak. Clone size, where shown, is once, few, many, or a class for clones that have expanded.

NA,TRBJ2-7,TRBV5-6,NA,14,CASSLGSLTYEQYF,TGTGCCAGCAGCTTGGGTAGCCTAACCTACGAGCAGTACTTC
TRBD1,TRBJ2-3,TRBV13,NA,14,CASISGTGTDTQYF,TGTGCCAGCATCTCCGGGACAGGCACAGATACGCAGTATTTT
TRBD2,TRBJ2-1,TRBV9,NA,14,CASSASGRIYEQFF,TGTGCCAGCAGCGCTAGCGGGAGAATCTATGAGCAGTTCTTC
NA,TRBJ1-2,TRBV27,NA,15,CASSLSPSNHYGYTF,TGTGCCAGCAGTTTATCCCCTTCTAACCACTATGGCTACACCTTC
NA,TRBJ2-1,TRBV18,NA,16,CASSHEGDKWYNEQFF,TGTGCCAGCTCACACGAGGGGGACAAATGGTACAATGAGCAGTTCTTC
TRBD1,TRBJ1-3,TRBV7-9,NA,15,CASSFGTASGNTIYF,TGTGCCAGCAGCTTCGGGACAGCATCTGGAAACACCATATATTTT
NA,TRBJ2-2,TRBV4-3,NA,17,CASSQGGANLNTGELFF,TGCGCCAGCAGCCAAGGGGGGGCTAACCTGAACACCGGGGAGCTGTTTTTT
TRBD2,TRBJ2-7,TRBV4-1,NA,16,CASSQLASGSSYEQYF,TGCGCCAGCAGCCAACTCGCTAGCGGGAGCTCCTACGAGCAGTACTTC
TRBD1,TRBJ2-7,TRBV7-9,once,14,CASSFGQGPYEQYF,TGTGCCAGCAGCTTCGGACAGGGGCCCTACGAGCAGTACTTC
TRBD1,TRBJ1-5,TRBV6-1,NA,17,CASSVPLRQGGNQPQHF,TGTGCCAGCAGTGTTCCATTGCGACAGGGAGGCAATCAGCCCCAGCATTTT
NA,TRBJ2-2,TRBV6-4,NA,13,CASSETSTGELFF,TGTGCCAGCAGTGAGACTAGCACCGGGGAGCTGTTTTTT
TRBD1,TRBJ1-1,TRBV28,NA,16,CASSLWAQGLNTEAFF,TGTGCCAGCAGTTTGTGGGCACAGGGGCTGAACACTGAAGCTTTCTTT
TRBD2,TRBJ2-7,TRBV15,NA,15,CATSRDGPGTNEQYF,TGTGCCACCAGCAGAGATGGGCCAGGGACTAACGAGCAGTACTTC
NA,TRBJ2-1,TRBV29-1,NA,12,CSVSGLSNEQFF,TGCAGCGTCAGCGGACTTAGCAATGAGCAGTTCTTC
NA,TRBJ2-3,TRBV27,NA,15,CASSFIGRNTDTQYF,TGTGCCAGCAGTTTCATCGGGAGAAACACAGATACGCAGTATTTT
TRBD2,TRBJ2-6,TRBV9,NA,18,CASSVELAGSSGANVLTF,TGTGCCAGCAGCGTAGAACTAGCGGGGAGCTCTGGGGCCAACGTCCTGACTTTC
NA,TRBJ2-2,TRBV28,NA,15,CASSPPGTATGELFF,TGTGCCAGCAGTCCTCCCGGGACGGCGACCGGGGAGCTGTTTTTT
NA,TRBJ2-1,TRBV28,NA,14,CASSLITSLPVQFF,TGTGCCAGCAGTTTGATAACTAGCCTTCCCGTGCAGTTCTTC
NA,TRBJ2-7,TRBV5-4,NA,12,CASSFSGDEQYF,TGTGCCAGCAGCTTTTCCGGCGACGAGCAGTACTTC
NA,TRBJ2-2,TRBV4-2,NA,15,CASSAREGETGELFF,TGTGCCAGCAGCGCACGCGAAGGGGAGACCGGGGAGCTGTTTTTT
TRBD2,TRBJ2-2,TRBV4-1,NA,19,CASSREPSGRAVALGELFF,TGCGCCAGCAGCCGCGAACCTAGCGGGAGGGCCGTAGCCCTCGGGGAGCTGTTTTTT
TRBD1,TRBJ2-7,TRBV27,once,13,CASSLTGDYEQYF,TGTGCCAGCAGTTTGACAGGGGACTACGAGCAGTACTTC
NA,TRBJ2-7,TRBV6-1,NA,15,CASSVFSEGSYEQYF,TGTGCCAGCAGTGTGTTTTCAGAGGGGTCCTACGAGCAGTACTTC
NA,TRBJ2-3,TRBV11-1,NA,18,CASGSTRLGEYGTDTQYF,TGTGCCAGCGGGTCTACCAGATTGGGGGAGTACGGCACAGATACGCAGTATTTT